The clone carrying this T cell receptor (beta chain) was seen a few times. Its antigen is not known. The TCRbeta library was prepared with unique molecular identifiers. TCRdb reanalysed the PCR reads using MiXCR and keeps one entry per CDR3 protein. Among just over 950,000 distinct CDR3 sequences listed, roughly 29% were seen once. This sample is part of a study of T-cell reconstitution after alpha-beta-depleted transplantation in children. This CDR3 contains 16 residues. Trimming took off 5 bases at V and 0 bases at J, with 15 bases between the two ends. Germline V gives CDR1 SGHTA, CDR2 FQGNSA. Study-level results: Newly made T cells mostly supplied T-cell counts and diversity one year after transplant. Reports say that about two months after transplant, the alpha-beta T cells came out of several hundred graft clones that had expanded. At day 60, the high TCRbeta diversity found in some patients originated from recipient T cells and thymic progenitors that had survived.

The receptor was isolated from a boy younger than two who had a stem cell transplant for SCID, so the T cells may come from the graft donor. Specimen: PBMCs, mostly from graft donor cells, collected 360 days after TCRalphabeta/CD19-depleted stem cell transplant. This chain links TRBV7-2 with TRBJ2-3; no clear D gene. The CDR3 protein is CASSLRIAPSTDTQYF. The CDR3 bases are TGTGCCAGCAGCCTACGGATCGCGCCTAGCACAGATACGCAGTATTTT.